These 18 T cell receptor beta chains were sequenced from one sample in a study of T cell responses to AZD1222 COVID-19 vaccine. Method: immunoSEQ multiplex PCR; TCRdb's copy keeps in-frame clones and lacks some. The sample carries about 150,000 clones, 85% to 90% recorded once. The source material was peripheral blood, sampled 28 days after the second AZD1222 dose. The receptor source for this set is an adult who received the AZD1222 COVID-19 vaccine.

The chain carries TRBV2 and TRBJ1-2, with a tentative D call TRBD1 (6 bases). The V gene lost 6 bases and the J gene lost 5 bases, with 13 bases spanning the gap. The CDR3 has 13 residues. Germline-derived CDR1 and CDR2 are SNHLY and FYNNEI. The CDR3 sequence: CASSQQGGYGYTF. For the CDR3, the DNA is TGTGCCAGCAGCCAACAGGGCGGGTATGGCTACACCTTC.

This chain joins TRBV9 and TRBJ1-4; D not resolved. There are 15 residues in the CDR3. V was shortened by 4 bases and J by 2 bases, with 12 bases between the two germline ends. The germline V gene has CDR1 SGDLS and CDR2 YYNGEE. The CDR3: CASSPSAGTNEKLFF. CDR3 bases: TGTGCCAGCAGCCCTTCGGCGGGGACTAATGAAAAACTGTTTTTT.

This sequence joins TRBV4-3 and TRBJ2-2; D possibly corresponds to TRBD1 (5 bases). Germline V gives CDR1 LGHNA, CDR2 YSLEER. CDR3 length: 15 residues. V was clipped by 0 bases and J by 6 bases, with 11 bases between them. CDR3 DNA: TGCGCCAGCAGCCAAGACAGGGTTTCGGCCGGGGAGCTGTTTTTT. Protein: CASSQDRVSAGELFF.

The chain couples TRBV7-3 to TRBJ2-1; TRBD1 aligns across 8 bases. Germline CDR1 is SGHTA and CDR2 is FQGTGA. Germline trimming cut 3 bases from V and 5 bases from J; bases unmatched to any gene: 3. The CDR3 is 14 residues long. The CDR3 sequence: CASSFGQGNNEQFF. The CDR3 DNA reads TGTGCCAGCAGCTTTGGACAGGGAAACAATGAGCAGTTCTTC.

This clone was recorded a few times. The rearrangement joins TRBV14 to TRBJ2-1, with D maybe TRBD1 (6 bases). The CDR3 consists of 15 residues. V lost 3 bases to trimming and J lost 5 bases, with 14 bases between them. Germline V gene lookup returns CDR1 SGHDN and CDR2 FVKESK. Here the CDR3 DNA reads TGTGCCAGCAGCCAGGGTCAGGGGATGAACAATGAGCAGTTCTTC. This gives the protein CASSQGQGMNNEQFF.

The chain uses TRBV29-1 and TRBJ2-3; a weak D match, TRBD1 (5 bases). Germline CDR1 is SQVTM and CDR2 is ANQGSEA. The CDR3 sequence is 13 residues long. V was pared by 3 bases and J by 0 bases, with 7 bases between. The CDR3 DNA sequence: TGCAGCGTTGATTACAGGAGCACAGATACGCAGTATTTT. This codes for CSVDYRSTDTQYF.

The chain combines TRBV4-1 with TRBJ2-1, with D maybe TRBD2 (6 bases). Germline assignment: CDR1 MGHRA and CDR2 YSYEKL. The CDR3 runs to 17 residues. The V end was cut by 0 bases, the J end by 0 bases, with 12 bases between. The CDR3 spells CASSQDLRGTSYNEQFF. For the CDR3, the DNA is TGCGCCAGCAGCCAAGATCTTCGGGGGACCTCCTACAATGAGCAGTTCTTC.

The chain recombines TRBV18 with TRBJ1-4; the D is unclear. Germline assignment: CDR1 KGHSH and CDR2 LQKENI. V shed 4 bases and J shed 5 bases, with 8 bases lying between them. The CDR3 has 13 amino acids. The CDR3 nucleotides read TGTGCCAGCTCACGGTCAGAAAATGAAAAACTGTTTTTT. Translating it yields CASSRSENEKLFF.

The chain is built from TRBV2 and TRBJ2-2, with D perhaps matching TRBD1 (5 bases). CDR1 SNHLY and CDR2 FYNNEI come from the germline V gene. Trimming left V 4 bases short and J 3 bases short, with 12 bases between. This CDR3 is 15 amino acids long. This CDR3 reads CASSVQGTDTGELFF. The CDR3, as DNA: TGTGCCAGCAGTGTGCAGGGAACGGACACCGGGGAGCTGTTTTTT.

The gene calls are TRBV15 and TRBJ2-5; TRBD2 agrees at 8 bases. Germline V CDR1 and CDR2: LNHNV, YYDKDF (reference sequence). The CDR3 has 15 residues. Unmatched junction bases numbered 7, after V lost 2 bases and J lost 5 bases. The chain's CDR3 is CATSRFSGNGETQYF. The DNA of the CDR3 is TGTGCCACCAGCAGATTTAGCGGGAACGGGGAGACCCAGTACTTC.

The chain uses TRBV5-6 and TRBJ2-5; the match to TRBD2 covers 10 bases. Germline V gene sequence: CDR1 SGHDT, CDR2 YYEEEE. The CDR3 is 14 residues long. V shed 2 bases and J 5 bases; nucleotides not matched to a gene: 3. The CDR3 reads CASSFLAGVETQYF. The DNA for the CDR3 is TGTGCCAGCAGCTTTCTAGCGGGAGTTGAGACCCAGTACTTC.

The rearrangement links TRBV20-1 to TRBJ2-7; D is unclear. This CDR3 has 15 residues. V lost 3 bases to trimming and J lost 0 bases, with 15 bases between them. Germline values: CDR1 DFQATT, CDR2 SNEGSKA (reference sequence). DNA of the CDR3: TGCAGTGCTAGTCATCAGGATAGGAGCTCCTACGAGCAGTACTTC. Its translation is CSASHQDRSSYEQYF.

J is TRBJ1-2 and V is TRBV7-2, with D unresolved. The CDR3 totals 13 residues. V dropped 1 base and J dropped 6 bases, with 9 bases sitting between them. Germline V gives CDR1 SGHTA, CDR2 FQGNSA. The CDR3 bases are TGTGCCAGCAGCTTAGGCCGGGGAGATGGCTACACCTTC. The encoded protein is CASSLGRGDGYTF.

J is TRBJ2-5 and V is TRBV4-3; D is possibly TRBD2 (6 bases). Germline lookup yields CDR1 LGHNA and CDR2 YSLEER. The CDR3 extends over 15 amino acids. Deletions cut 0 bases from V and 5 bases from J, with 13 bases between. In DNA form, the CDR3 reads TGCGCCAGCAGCCAAGAGGGGGGAAAGGATGAGACCCAGTACTTC. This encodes CASSQEGGKDETQYF.

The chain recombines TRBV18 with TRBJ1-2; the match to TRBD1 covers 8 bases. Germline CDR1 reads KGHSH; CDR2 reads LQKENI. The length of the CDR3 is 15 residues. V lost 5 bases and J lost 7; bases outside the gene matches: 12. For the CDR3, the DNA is TGTGCCAGCTCAGCTACAGGGGGGACGGGTTTTGGCTACACCTTC. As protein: CASSATGGTGFGYTF.

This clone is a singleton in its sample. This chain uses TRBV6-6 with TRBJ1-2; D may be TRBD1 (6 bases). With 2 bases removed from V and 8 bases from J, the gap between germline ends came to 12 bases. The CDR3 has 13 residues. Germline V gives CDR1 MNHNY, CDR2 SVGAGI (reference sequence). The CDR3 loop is CASSYRGVRGYTF. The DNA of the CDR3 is TGTGCCAGCAGTTACAGGGGGGTGAGGGGCTACACCTTC.

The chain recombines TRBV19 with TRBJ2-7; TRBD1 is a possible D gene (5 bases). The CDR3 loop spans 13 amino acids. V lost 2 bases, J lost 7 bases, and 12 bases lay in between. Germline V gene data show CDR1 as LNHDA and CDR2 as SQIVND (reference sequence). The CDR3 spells CASSISRAGEQYF. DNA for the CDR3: TGTGCCAGTAGTATATCCAGGGCAGGGGAGCAGTACTTC.

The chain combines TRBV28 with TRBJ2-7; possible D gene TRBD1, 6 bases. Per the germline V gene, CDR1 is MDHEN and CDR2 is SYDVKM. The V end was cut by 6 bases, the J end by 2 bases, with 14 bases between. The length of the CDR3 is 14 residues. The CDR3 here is CASSPGALTYEQYF. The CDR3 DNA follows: TGTGCCAGCAGCCCAGGGGCCCTTACCTACGAGCAGTACTTC.